Listed here are 22 T cell receptor beta chains from one sample, sequenced in a study of cytomegalovirus exposure and HLA in healthy donors. PCR involved 60 Vbeta and 13 Jbeta primers. Some clones are missing from TCRdb's copy, which holds only in-frame ones; the method was immunoSEQ multiplex PCR. The sample totals some 39,000 clones. Sequencing was carried out using PBMCs. Receptors were obtained from a man aged 30-40 years in good health and CMV-seronegative.

The CDR3 spells CATRREGSSYEQYF. CDR3 in DNA: TGTGCCACCAGGAGGGAGGGAAGCTCCTACGAGCAGTACTTC. The rearrangement joins TRBV2 to TRBJ2-7; 7 bases align to TRBD2. Germline trimming cut 10 bases from V and 0 bases from J; bases unmatched to any gene: 9. Looked up from germline, CDR1 is SNHLY and CDR2 is FYNNEI. CDR3 length: 14 residues.

This chain uses TRBV7-6 with TRBJ2-5, with a weak D call TRBD1 (7 bases). The V gene lost 8 bases and the J gene lost 4 bases, with 14 bases spanning the gap. The CDR3 has 13 amino acids. CDR1 is SGHVS and CDR2 is FNYEAQ in the germline V gene. CDR3: CASLRQGGETQYF. CDR3 DNA sequence: TGTGCCAGCCTACGACAGGGAGGAGAGACCCAGTACTTC.

This rearrangement joins TRBV6-6 to TRBJ2-1; TRBD1 agrees at 7 bases. The length of the CDR3 is 15 residues. CDR1 MNHNY and CDR2 SVGAGI come from the germline V gene (reference sequence). With 6 bases clipped from V and 5 bases from J, the junction kept 10 bases outside the gene matches. In DNA form, the CDR3 reads TGTGCCAGCAGCCCAGACAGGGTCGGCGACAATGAGCAGTTCTTC. The encoded protein is CASSPDRVGDNEQFF.

V usage is TRBV29-1 and J usage is TRBJ2-2; 7 bases are a match to TRBD2. The CDR3 is 15 amino acids. V lost 4 bases to trimming and J lost 4 bases; unmatched junction nucleotides: 9. CDR1 and CDR2 from the germline V gene are SQVTM and ANQGSEA. CDR3 sequence reads: CSVGTRLAGTGELFF. The CDR3 bases are TGCAGCGTTGGGACCCGACTAGCTGGCACCGGGGAGCTGTTTTTT.

The chain couples TRBV10-3 to TRBJ2-1; 7 nucleotides agree with TRBD2. The CDR3 is 18 residues long. J gave up 2 bases and V 7 bases, and 17 bases lay outside the gene matches. Germline V gene data show CDR1 as ENHRY and CDR2 as SYGVKD. CDR3 loop: CAITDIRPKREPYNEQFF. CDR3 DNA sequence: TGTGCCATCACCGATATAAGGCCCAAGCGGGAACCCTACAATGAGCAGTTCTTC.

The chain uses TRBV6-1 and TRBJ1-1; 8 bases match TRBD1. Germline V lookup: CDR1 MNHNS, CDR2 SASEGT. J was trimmed by 1 base and V by 4 bases; bases with no gene match: 8. The CDR3 is made up of 16 amino acids. The CDR3 DNA sequence: TGTGCCAGCAGTGCCCTCAGGGGGCTCTGGAACACTGAAGCTTTCTTT. It specifies CASSALRGLWNTEAFF.

The chain carries TRBV10-1 and TRBJ1-2; D perhaps matches TRBD1 (6 bases). Germline V gene sequence: CDR1 WNHNN, CDR2 SYGVQD (reference sequence). V lost 10 bases and J lost 8, with 20 bases in between. There are 13 residues in the CDR3. The CDR3 DNA is TGCGCCAAGGTTATGCAACAGGGATACGGCTACACCTTC. This translates into CAKVMQQGYGYTF.

The chain is built from TRBV7-9 and TRBJ2-7, with 7 bases aligning to TRBD1. Germline V gene data show CDR1 as SEHNR and CDR2 as FQNEAQ (reference sequence). CDR3 length: 15 residues. V dropped 4 bases and J dropped 3; count of bases not matched to a gene: 9. In nucleotides, the CDR3 is TGTGCCAGCAGCTCCCCTCGGACAGGCCTCTACGAGCAGTACTTC. Its protein is CASSSPRTGLYEQYF.

This chain joins TRBV4-3 and TRBJ2-5; 13 bases align to TRBD2. Unmatched junction bases numbered 6, after V lost 0 bases and J lost 5 bases. Germline CDR1 is LGHNA and CDR2 is YSLEER. This CDR3 has 17 residues. The DNA for the CDR3 is TGCGCCAGCAGCCAAGAGTCTGGACTAGCGGGGGTGGAGACCCAGTACTTC. Protein product: CASSQESGLAGVETQYF.

The gene calls are TRBV4-1 and TRBJ2-5; the D gene is possibly TRBD1 (5 bases). Germline CDR1 and CDR2: MGHRA and YSYEKL. The CDR3 length is 15 residues. V gave up 0 bases and J gave up 2 bases, with 10 bases separating them. The CDR3 sequence: CASSQDGASQETQYF. CDR3 sequence (DNA): TGCGCCAGCAGCCAAGATGGGGCTAGTCAAGAGACCCAGTACTTC.

The chain combines TRBV19 with TRBJ1-5; 7 positions agree with TRBD1. This CDR3 has 15 amino acids. After removal of 4 bases from V and 0 bases from J, the junction contained 3 bases not matched to a gene. Germline loops: CDR1 LNHDA, CDR2 SQIVND (reference sequence). Here the CDR3 reads CASSSGDSSNQPQHF. In DNA, the CDR3 is TGTGCCAGTAGTAGCGGGGACAGTAGCAATCAGCCCCAGCATTTT.

The CDR3 here is CSAIGTVEKLFF. The CDR3 nucleotides are TGCAGCGCAATCGGGACTGTTGAAAAACTGTTTTTT. This chain links TRBV29-1 with TRBJ1-4; D might be TRBD1 (5 bases). V lost 7 bases and J 7 bases, leaving 13 bases between the germline ends. Germline values: CDR1 SQVTM, CDR2 ANQGSEA. The CDR3 is made up of 12 amino acids. The full variable domain, rest sourced from reference TRBV29-1 and TRBJ1-4, is SAVISQKPSRDICQRGTSLTIQCQVDSQVTMMFWYRQQPGQSLTLIATANQGSEATYESGFVIDKFPISRPNLTFSTLTVSNMSPEDSSIYLCSAIGTVEKLFFGSGTQLSVL.

V gene TRBV13 combines with J gene TRBJ1-5, with D hard to call. This CDR3 spans 12 amino acids. V was shortened by 5 bases and J by 9 bases, with 11 bases between the two germline ends. Per germline, CDR1 PRHDT and CDR2 FYEKMQ (reference sequence). CDR3 residues: CASSVGPRPQHF. CDR3 in DNA: TGTGCCAGCAGCGTGGGCCCCCGGCCCCAGCATTTT.

The chain combines TRBV4-1 with TRBJ2-7, with no clear D. The CDR3 has 12 residues. Trimming left V 0 bases short and J 2 bases short, with 2 bases between. Per the germline V gene, CDR1 is MGHRA and CDR2 is YSYEKL. CDR3 residues: CASSQDAYEQYF. Written as DNA, the CDR3 is TGCGCCAGCAGCCAAGACGCCTACGAGCAGTACTTC.

J is TRBJ2-7 and V is TRBV6-5, with TRBD1 identical over 9 bases. V gave up 6 bases and J gave up 2 bases; unmatched junction bases: 2. Germline CDR1 and CDR2: MNHEY and SVGAGI. This CDR3 comprises 13 residues. The chain's CDR3 is CASRRQGAYEQYF. CDR3 DNA: TGTGCCAGCAGGAGACAGGGGGCCTACGAGCAGTACTTC.

The J gene is TRBJ2-5, the V gene TRBV5-1; TRBD1 matches at 7 bases. Per the germline V gene, CDR1 is SGHRS and CDR2 is YFSETQ. The CDR3 length is 17 residues. V lost 0 bases and J lost 2; bases outside the gene matches: 10. The CDR3 nucleotides are TGCGCCAGCAGCTTGGACCCAAGTGGCAGGGGGCAAGAGACCCAGTACTTC. This translates into CASSLDPSGRGQETQYF.

J is TRBJ2-5 and V is TRBV5-1; D uncertain. The germline V gene has CDR1 SGHRS and CDR2 YFSETQ. V was pared by 4 bases and J by 0 bases, with 4 bases between. This CDR3 has 12 amino acids. The CDR3 DNA reads as TGCGCCAGCAGCCTAAACCAAGAGACCCAGTACTTC. Protein product: CASSLNQETQYF.

This chain uses TRBV19 with TRBJ2-7; D gene unclear. Trimming left V 3 bases short and J 2 bases short, with 11 bases between. The germline V gene encodes CDR1 LNHDA and CDR2 SQIVND (reference sequence). The CDR3 is 14 residues long. CDR3 coding DNA: TGTGCCAGTAGTATTAGTTGGAGCGCCTACGAGCAGTACTTC. Translating gives CASSISWSAYEQYF.

The rearrangement joins TRBV5-1 to TRBJ1-1, with TRBD1 matching over 10 bases. CDR3 length: 13 residues. CDR1 is SGHRS, CDR2 YFSETQ, per germline. J gave up 7 bases and V 7 bases, and 7 bases lay outside the gene matches. CDR3 sequence reads: CASSIGTGDEAFF. The CDR3 DNA sequence: TGCGCCAGCTCGATTGGGACAGGGGATGAAGCTTTCTTT.

V and J are TRBV25-1 and TRBJ2-1; D is unresolved. V dropped 3 bases and J dropped 4 bases, with 4 bases sitting between them. CDR1 is MGHDK and CDR2 is SYGVNS in the germline V gene. The CDR3 runs to 12 residues. This CDR3 reads CASSDQYNEQFF. The CDR3 DNA reads TGTGCCAGCAGTGACCAATACAATGAGCAGTTCTTC. Combining the CDR3 with reference TRBV25-1 and TRBJ2-1 gives the whole variable domain EADIYQTPRYLVIGTGKKITLECSQTMGHDKMYWYQQDPGMELHLIHYSYGVNSTEKGDLSSESTVSRIRTEHFPLTLESARPSHTSQYLCASSDQYNEQFFGPGTRLTVL.

V and J are TRBV19 and TRBJ1-2; the D is unclear. The CDR3 runs 13 residues. The V gene's germline CDR1 is LNHDA and CDR2 SQIVND (reference sequence). Deletions cut 0 bases from V and 4 bases from J, with 6 bases between. The CDR3 loop reads CASSIEPVYGYTF. Here the CDR3 DNA reads TGTGCCAGTAGTATAGAGCCAGTCTATGGCTACACCTTC.

The V and J genes are TRBV19 and TRBJ1-2; TRBD1 aligns across 12 bases. The CDR3 covers 18 residues. Germline CDR1 is LNHDA and CDR2 is SQIVND (reference sequence). Trimming cost V 8 bases and J 5 bases; bases outside gene matches: 18. This CDR3 reads CASHSRPGQGAFRYGYTF. The CDR3 DNA follows: TGTGCCAGTCATAGCAGGCCGGGACAGGGGGCATTTCGATATGGCTACACCTTC.